These 17 T cell receptor beta chains share one sample of origin, sequenced in a study of CD8 T cells in Susac syndrome. An input of roughly 0.5 to 1 ug of RNA was subjected to reverse transcription using random hexamers. TCRdb independently ran MiXCR on the immunoSEQ multiplex PCR reads; one entry per CDR3 protein. The top ten clones hold roughly 0.5% of a sample with tens of thousands of distinct CDR3 sequences, approximately 94% of them seen once. Sequencing was performed on CD8+ T cells from PBMCs. Receptors originate from a human donor with Susac syndrome.

This chain connects TRBV7-9 to TRBJ2-7; TRBD1 matches 8 bases. The ends lost 5 bases at V and 4 bases at J; junction bases unmatched: 10. Germline values: CDR1 SEHNR, CDR2 FQNEAQ (reference sequence). The CDR3 is made up of 15 amino acids. The CDR3: CASSPPAGGGYEQYF. The CDR3 DNA follows: TGTGCCAGCAGCCCGCCCGCAGGGGGCGGATACGAGCAGTACTTC.

The chain carries TRBV7-6 and TRBJ2-3; D is perhaps TRBD2 (6 bases). V was trimmed by 5 bases and J by 1 base, leaving 10 bases between them. Germline-derived CDR1 and CDR2 are SGHVS and FNYEAQ. The CDR3 covers 14 residues. The CDR3 loop reads CASSRETGTDTQYF. CDR3 bases: TGTGCCAGCAGCCGGGAGACGGGCACAGATACGCAGTATTTT.

This sequence joins TRBV9 and TRBJ1-2, with 7 positions matching TRBD1. This CDR3 contains 14 residues. Germline trimming cut 7 bases from V and 5 bases from J; bases unmatched to any gene: 11. Germline V CDR1 and CDR2: SGDLS, YYNGEE. CDR3 DNA: TGTGCCAGCGGCAACTGGGACAGCCAATATGGCTACACCTTC. Translation gives CASGNWDSQYGYTF.

The chain links TRBV20-1 to TRBJ2-3; 7 bases match TRBD2. The germline V gene has CDR1 DFQATT and CDR2 SNEGSKA (reference sequence). Germline trimming cut 6 bases from V and 3 bases from J; bases unmatched to any gene: 9. CDR3 size: 14 residues. The CDR3 here is CSASRLAVTDTQYF. CDR3 bases: TGCAGTGCCAGTCGGCTAGCGGTGACAGATACGCAGTATTTT.

The sample holds one count of this clonotype. The V and J genes are TRBV7-8 and TRBJ1-2; D is unclear. The CDR3 loop spans 17 amino acids. The germline CDR1 and CDR2 sequences are SGHVS and FQNEAQ. V lost 1 base and J 6 bases, leaving 21 bases between the germline ends. This chain's CDR3 is CASSLDNGRDGMDGYTF. Here the CDR3 DNA reads TGTGCCAGCAGCTTAGATAATGGAAGAGACGGGATGGATGGCTACACCTTC.

The chain has TRBV24-1 and TRBJ1-5; TRBD1 might be the D (5 bases). The V gene's germline CDR1 is KGHDR and CDR2 SFDVKD. The V end was cut by 6 bases, the J end by 7 bases, with 12 bases between. The CDR3 consists of 13 residues. The chain's CDR3 is CATSPGRRQPQHF. The CDR3 DNA is TGTGCCACCAGTCCGGGGCGCAGGCAGCCCCAGCATTTT.

The chain carries TRBV28 and TRBJ2-1; the D gene is possibly TRBD1 (6 bases). Germline V gives CDR1 MDHEN, CDR2 SYDVKM. Trimming took 2 bases from V and 1 from J, leaving 6 bases between them. The CDR3 runs to 14 residues. The CDR3: CASSLRGSYNEQFF. As DNA, the CDR3 is TGTGCCAGCAGTTTAAGGGGGTCCTACAATGAGCAGTTCTTC.

The V gene is TRBV7-2, the J gene TRBJ2-5; 10 bases fit TRBD1. The germline V gene encodes CDR1 SGHTA and CDR2 FQGNSA. The CDR3 has 16 amino acids. J lost 0 bases, V lost 1 base, and 2 bases had no gene match. The CDR3 DNA reads TGTGCCAGCAGCTTAGAGGGACAGGGGTACCAAGAGACCCAGTACTTC. Translated: CASSLEGQGYQETQYF.

The J gene is TRBJ1-2, the V gene TRBV7-9; D is undetermined. Germline CDR1 is SEHNR and CDR2 is FQNEAQ (reference sequence). With 2 bases removed from V and 4 bases from J, the gap between germline ends came to 11 bases. CDR3 length equals 14 residues. CDR3 in DNA: TGTGCCAGCAGCTTACTAGGGCCAAGCTATGGCTACACCTTC. Residues: CASSLLGPSYGYTF.

V and J are TRBV24-1 and TRBJ2-7; weak D call: TRBD2 (6 bases). This CDR3 spans 16 amino acids. CDR1 and CDR2 from the germline V gene are KGHDR and SFDVKD. Between the trimmed V and J ends, which lost 3 bases and 3 bases, there was a span of 17 bases. The CDR3 DNA reads as TGTGCCACCAGTGATGGGGTGGAGGGTGACATCTACGAGCAGTACTTC. The encoded protein is CATSDGVEGDIYEQYF.

The chain links TRBV7-9 to TRBJ1-1; a weak D match, TRBD1 (6 bases). Germline loops: CDR1 SEHNR, CDR2 FQNEAQ (reference sequence). The V end was cut by 5 bases, the J end by 0 bases, with 13 bases between. The CDR3 loop spans 15 amino acids. The CDR3 loop reads CASSQAQGMNTEAFF. CDR3 DNA: TGTGCCAGCAGCCAGGCCCAGGGGATGAACACTGAAGCTTTCTTT. The full variable domain, its missing parts supplied by reference TRBV7-9 and TRBJ1-1, is DTGVSQNPRHKITKRGQNVTFRCDPISEHNRLYWYRQTLGQGPEFLTYFQNEAQLEKSRLLSDRFSAERPKGSFSTLEIQRTEQGDSAMYLCASSQAQGMNTEAFFGQGTRLTVV.

The chain combines TRBV6-5 with TRBJ2-2, with D tentatively TRBD2 (5 bases). Trimming left V 6 bases short and J 6 bases short, with 17 bases between. Germline V CDR1 and CDR2: MNHEY, SVGAGI. The CDR3 is made up of 15 amino acids. The CDR3 coding sequence is TGTGCCAGCAGCCCTACTAGTGGTGACTCCGGGGAGCTGTTTTTT. It specifies CASSPTSGDSGELFF.

The CDR3 DNA reads TGTGCCAGCAGTAATCTCGGAAGCCCGAGCTACGAGCAGTACTTC. Translated, it gives CASSNLGSPSYEQYF. The chain joins TRBV28 to TRBJ2-7; the D is unclear. This CDR3 spans 15 amino acids. The V gene's germline CDR1 is MDHEN and CDR2 SYDVKM. V was trimmed by 5 bases and J by 3 bases, leaving 17 bases between them.

Notes on this clonotype: Mismatch with germline at one junction end may stem from a read error. The gene calls are TRBV7-7 and TRBJ2-3; no clear D. Per the germline V gene, CDR1 is SSHAT and CDR2 is FNYEAQ (reference sequence). This CDR3 has 13 amino acids. The CDR3 sequence is CASSLENTDTQYF. The CDR3 DNA follows: TGTGCTAGCAGCTTAGAGAACACAGATACGCAGTATTTT.

The chain employs TRBV14 and TRBJ2-7; maybe TRBD1 (5 bases). The germline gives CDR1 SGHDN, CDR2 FVKESK. The CDR3 extends over 14 amino acids. V was pared by 6 bases and J by 2 bases, with 14 bases between. CDR3 bases: TGTGCCAGCAGTCAGGGTTCAACTACCTACGAGCAGTACTTC. It specifies CASSQGSTTYEQYF.

This clonotype was observed once. The J gene is TRBJ2-7, the V gene TRBV20-1; D not resolved. V gave up 4 bases and J gave up 7 bases, with 11 bases separating them. Germline V gives CDR1 DFQATT, CDR2 SNEGSKA (reference sequence). The CDR3 has 11 amino acids. The CDR3 region has the DNA TGCAGTGCTACATCGGCTGGTGAGCAGTACTTC. It translates to CSATSAGEQYF.

The rearrangement links TRBV20-1 to TRBJ2-1; unclear D gene. The V gene's germline CDR1 is DFQATT and CDR2 SNEGSKA (reference sequence). Trimming left V 1 base short and J 4 bases short, with 8 bases between. There are 13 residues in the CDR3. The CDR3, as DNA: TGCAGTGCTAGAGTAAGAGGTTACAATGAGCAGTTCTTC. Encoded protein: CSARVRGYNEQFF.